One and the same sample provided the 20 T cell receptor beta chains below, sequenced in a study of early T cells in non-severe SARS-CoV-2 infection. From the 5' RACE reads, TCRdb called clonotypes with MiXCR, one entry per CDR3 protein. The sample records around 84,000 distinct CDR3 sequences, around 10% being singletons. Sequencing was performed on whole blood. These receptors all come from an adult who was a healthcare worker with PCR-confirmed SARS-CoV-2 infection or an uninfected control (not recorded which).

There are many counts of this clonotype. CDR3 in amino acids: CAWSARDEQFF. CDR3 nucleotides: TGTGCCTGGAGTGCTAGGGATGAGCAGTTCTTC. The chain recombines TRBV30 with TRBJ2-1; unclear D gene. The CDR3 loop spans 11 amino acids. V was clipped by 1 base and J by 8 bases, with 6 bases between them. CDR1 is GTSNPN and CDR2 is SVGIG in the germline V gene (reference sequence).

The chain has TRBV12-3 or TRBV12-4 and TRBJ2-1; D might be TRBD2 (5 bases). With 6 bases removed from V and 1 base from J, the gap between germline ends came to 10 bases. The CDR3 contains 14 residues. The CDR3 DNA sequence: TGTGCCAGCAGGAAAGCGGCATCCTACAATGAGCAGTTCTTC. This gives the protein CASRKAASYNEQFF.

This clonotype was picked up many times. V gene TRBV11-3 combines with J gene TRBJ2-7, with a tentative D call TRBD1 (6 bases). The CDR3 has 13 amino acids. Germline lookup yields CDR1 SGHNT and CDR2 YENEEA. Trimming pared 4 bases from V and 1 base from J, leaving 8 bases between. CDR3 region: CASSSGTSYEQYF. In DNA, the CDR3 is TGTGCCAGCAGCTCCGGGACATCCTACGAGCAGTACTTC.

This clonotype was seen at least ten times. V is TRBV11-3 and J is TRBJ1-1; D is unresolved. Germline assignment: CDR1 SGHNT and CDR2 YENEEA. This CDR3 has 13 amino acids. Trimming took off 8 bases at V and 1 base at J, with 11 bases between the two ends. The CDR3 DNA reads TGTGCCAGCCTCAGCCGCGGGAACACTGAAGCTTTCTTT. This codes for CASLSRGNTEAFF.

At least ten counts were recorded for this clonotype. The chain couples TRBV20-1 to TRBJ2-5; no clear D. Trimming left V 1 base short and J 4 bases short, with 13 bases between. CDR3 size: 14 residues. Germline assignment: CDR1 DFQATT and CDR2 SNEGSKA (reference sequence). The DNA for the CDR3 is TGCAGTGCTAGAGTCCTGGCCCAGACAGAGACCCAGTACTTC. It translates to CSARVLAQTETQYF.

This clonotype was seen at least ten times. The CDR3 region is CASSRTGTDQETQYF. CDR3 nucleotide sequence: TGTGCCAGCAGTCGGACAGGGACGGACCAAGAGACCCAGTACTTC. V gene TRBV28 combines with J gene TRBJ2-5, with 8 bases fitting TRBD1. The J segment lost 0 bases and the V segment lost 5 bases, leaving 5 bases of the junction unmatched. Germline CDR1 MDHEN, CDR2 SYDVKM. The CDR3 consists of 15 residues.

At least ten counts were recorded for this clonotype. V usage is TRBV7-3 and J usage is TRBJ2-2; D is uncertain. V was clipped by 2 bases and J by 4 bases, with 5 bases between them. CDR1 SGHTA and CDR2 FQGTGA come from the germline V gene. CDR3 size: 13 residues. CDR3 coding DNA: TGTGCCAGCAGCTTACGACCCACCGGGGAGCTGTTTTTT. Translated, it gives CASSLRPTGELFF. Full variable domain (rest looked up from reference TRBV7-3 and TRBJ2-2): GAGVSQTPSNKVTEKGKYVELRCDPISGHTALYWYRQSLGQGPEFLIYFQGTGAADDSGLPNDRFFAVRPEGSVSTLKIQRTERGDSAVYLCASSLRPTGELFFGEGSRLTVL.

This clonotype was counted ten times or more. V gene TRBV20-1 combines with J gene TRBJ2-3; possibly TRBD1 or TRBD2 for D (5 bases each). Germline V gives CDR1 DFQATT, CDR2 SNEGSKA (reference sequence). Deletions cut 1 base from V and 0 bases from J, with 17 bases between. The CDR3 consists of 17 residues. The CDR3 protein is CSARALLRGASTDTQYF. In DNA form, the CDR3 reads TGCAGTGCTAGAGCCTTATTGAGAGGGGCCAGCACAGATACGCAGTATTTT.

This clonotype has a count of ten or more. The CDR3 region is CASSQETGLRNEQFF. The DNA for the CDR3 is TGTGCCAGCAGCCAAGAAACCGGGTTGAGGAATGAGCAGTTCTTC. J is TRBJ2-1 and V is TRBV3-1, with no clear D. Germline CDR1 LGHDT, CDR2 YNNKEL (reference sequence). V shed 0 bases and J shed 7 bases, with 13 bases lying between them. The CDR3 has 15 residues.

A few counts support this clonotype. The chain couples TRBV5-1 to TRBJ1-2; the D gene is possibly TRBD1 (6 bases). In germline, CDR1 is SGHRS, CDR2 YFSETQ. Trimming cost V 4 bases and J 3 bases, with 16 bases left between them. This CDR3 has 15 amino acids. CDR3 in amino acids: CASSTSPTGYYGYTF. The DNA of the CDR3 is TGCGCCAGCAGCACCAGCCCGACAGGATACTATGGCTACACCTTC. Full variable domain (missing parts from reference TRBV5-1 and TRBJ1-2): KAGVTQTPRYLIKTRGQQVTLSCSPISGHRSVSWYQQTPGQGLQFLFEYFSETQRNKGNFPGRFSGRQFSNSRSEMNVSTLELGDSALYLCASSTSPTGYYGYTFGSGTRLTVV.

This clonotype was seen repeatedly, ten times or more. The V call is TRBV5-4, the J call TRBJ1-2; D perhaps matches TRBD1 (6 bases). The CDR3 extends over 13 amino acids. Germline loops: CDR1 SGHNT, CDR2 YYREEE (reference sequence). Trimming left V 4 bases short and J 8 bases short, with 15 bases between. CDR3 sequence: CASSPGANKGYTF. CDR3 DNA sequence: TGTGCCAGCAGCCCGGGGGCAAACAAGGGCTACACCTTC.

This chain joins TRBV20-1 and TRBJ2-7; TRBD2 might be the D (6 bases). V lost 5 bases, J lost 4 bases, and 21 bases lay in between. Germline V CDR1 and CDR2: DFQATT, SNEGSKA (reference sequence). The CDR3 contains 15 residues. This chain's CDR3 is CSAPTAPGLGYEQYF. The CDR3 nucleotides are TGCAGTGCTCCTACCGCACCGGGACTCGGTTACGAGCAGTACTTC.

V and J are TRBV29-1 and TRBJ2-3, with D hard to call. This CDR3 has 12 residues. Germline V gene sequence: CDR1 SQVTM, CDR2 ANQGSEA. The V and J ends lost 3 bases and 2 bases respectively, with 6 bases between them. CDR3 residues: CSVEQNTDTQYF. CDR3 DNA: TGCAGCGTTGAGCAGAACACAGATACGCAGTATTTT.

A few counts support this clonotype. The chain joins TRBV10-1 to TRBJ2-2; 10 bases line up with TRBD1. The germline V gene encodes CDR1 WNHNN and CDR2 SYGVQD (reference sequence). V shed 6 bases and J 3 bases; nucleotides not matched to a gene: 10. The CDR3 consists of 17 residues. Written as DNA, the CDR3 is TGCGCCAGCAGCACTCGGGACAGGGGAGAGGACACCGGGGAGCTGTTTTTT. Protein sequence: CASSTRDRGEDTGELFF.

This clonotype was recorded many times. This chain links TRBV10-3 with TRBJ2-5, with 9 nucleotides matching TRBD2. The CDR3 extends over 15 amino acids. J lost 7 bases, V lost 3 bases, and 9 bases had no gene match. Germline CDR1 reads ENHRY; CDR2 reads SYGVKD. The CDR3 loop reads CAISEGVAGVPTQYF. DNA for the CDR3: TGTGCCATCAGTGAAGGAGTAGCGGGGGTTCCGACCCAGTACTTC.

This clonotype was detected ten times or more. The genes are TRBV6-5 and TRBJ2-3; D is uncertain. This CDR3 is 15 amino acids long. Between the trimmed V and J ends, which lost 5 bases and 1 base, there was a span of 13 bases. Germline V gene lookup returns CDR1 MNHEY and CDR2 SVGAGI. The DNA of the CDR3 is TGTGCCAGCAGTCCGACCTTTTCGGGCACAGATACGCAGTATTTT. Its translation: CASSPTFSGTDTQYF.

The genes are TRBV6-5 and TRBJ1-4; D possibly corresponds to TRBD1 (5 bases). V gave up 2 bases and J gave up 3 bases, with 22 bases separating them. This CDR3 spans 19 amino acids. Germline-derived CDR1 and CDR2 are MNHEY and SVGAGI. CDR3: CASSYPEEPEGHANEKLFF. CDR3 coding DNA: TGTGCCAGCAGTTACCCGGAAGAACCCGAGGGGCATGCTAATGAAAAACTGTTTTTT.

This chain uses TRBV11-2 with TRBJ2-7, with TRBD2 identical over 9 bases. V gave up 1 base and J gave up 1 base; unmatched junction bases: 5. Germline CDR1 is SGHAT and CDR2 is FQNNGV. The CDR3 is 16 residues long. The DNA of the CDR3 is TGTGCCAGCAGCTTAGGGCCTAGCGGGGTATCCTACGAGCAGTACTTC. Amino acid sequence: CASSLGPSGVSYEQYF.

The sample holds many counts of this clonotype. The rearrangement joins TRBV24-1 to TRBJ2-5; the D gene is possibly TRBD1 (5 bases). The germline V gene has CDR1 KGHDR and CDR2 SFDVKD. Deletions cut 6 bases from V and 1 base from J, with 14 bases between. This CDR3 is 15 amino acids long. The CDR3 region is CATSRTHSLQETQYF. In nucleotides, the CDR3 is TGTGCCACCAGTCGGACACATTCCCTCCAAGAGACCCAGTACTTC.

This clonotype appeared many times. The chain uses TRBV5-1 and TRBJ2-1, with 8 bases fitting TRBD2. There are 15 residues in the CDR3. The germline gives CDR1 SGHRS, CDR2 YFSETQ. With 6 bases clipped from V and 4 bases from J, the junction kept 9 bases outside the gene matches. For the CDR3, the DNA is TGCGCCAGCACCAAGGCGCGGGGGGATTACAATGAGCAGTTCTTC. Its protein product is CASTKARGDYNEQFF.